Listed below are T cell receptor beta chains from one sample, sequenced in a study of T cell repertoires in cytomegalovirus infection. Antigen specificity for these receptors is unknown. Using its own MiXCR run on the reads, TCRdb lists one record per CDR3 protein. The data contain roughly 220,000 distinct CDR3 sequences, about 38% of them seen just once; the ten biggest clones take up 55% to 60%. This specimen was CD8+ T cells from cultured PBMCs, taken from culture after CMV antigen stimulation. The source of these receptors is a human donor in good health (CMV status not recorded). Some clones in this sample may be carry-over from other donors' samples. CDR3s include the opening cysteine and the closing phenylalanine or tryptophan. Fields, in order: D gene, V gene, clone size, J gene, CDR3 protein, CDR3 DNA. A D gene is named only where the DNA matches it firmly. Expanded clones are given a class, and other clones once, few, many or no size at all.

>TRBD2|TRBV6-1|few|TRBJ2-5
CASSETGGLQETQYF
TGTGCCAGCAGTGAGACGGGGGGGCTCCAAGAGACCCAGTACTTC
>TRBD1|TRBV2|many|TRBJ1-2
CASSGDREDGYTF
TGTGCCAGCAGTGGGGACAGGGAGGATGGCTACACCTTC
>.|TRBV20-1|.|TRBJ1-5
CSAKDTQGTRQPQHF
TGCAGTGCTAAGGATACCCAGGGGACTAGGCAGCCCCAGCATTTT
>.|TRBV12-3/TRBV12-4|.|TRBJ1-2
CASITGRDGYTF
TGTGCCAGCATTACGGGCAGAGATGGCTACACCTTC
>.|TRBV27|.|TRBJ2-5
CASSINLRDSQETQYF
TGTGCCAGCAGCATTAACCTCAGGGATTCCCAAGAGACCCAGTACTTC
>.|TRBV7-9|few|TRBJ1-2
CASSFMANGYTF
TGTGCCAGCAGCTTTATGGCTAATGGCTACACCTTC
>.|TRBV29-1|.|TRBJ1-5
CSVKTGYGNQPQHF
TGCAGCGTTAAGACGGGGTACGGCAATCAGCCCCAGCATTTT
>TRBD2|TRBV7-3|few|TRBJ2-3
CASSLTGGGATDTQYF
TGTGCCAGCAGCTTAACTGGCGGGGGGGCGACAGATACGCAGTATTTT
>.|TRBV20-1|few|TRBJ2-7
CSARAGDGPNF
TGCAGTGCTAGAGCGGGGGACGGGCCGAACTTC
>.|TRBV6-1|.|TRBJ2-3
CASSEGDLYSTDTQYF
TGTGCCAGCAGTGAAGGGGACCTATATAGCACAGATACGCAGTATTTT
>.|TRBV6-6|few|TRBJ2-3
CASSYSGRDTQYF
TGTGCCAGCAGTTACTCTGGGAGAGATACGCAGTATTTT
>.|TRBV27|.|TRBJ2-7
CASSLAEYF
TGTGCCAGCAGTTTAGCCGAGTACTTC
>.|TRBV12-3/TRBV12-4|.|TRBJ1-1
CASRASNTEAFF
TGTGCCAGCAGGGCATCGAACACTGAAGCTTTCTTT
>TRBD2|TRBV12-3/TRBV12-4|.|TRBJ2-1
CASSLVVSGAYNEQFF
TGTGCCAGCAGTTTAGTTGTTAGCGGGGCTTACAATGAGCAGTTCTTC
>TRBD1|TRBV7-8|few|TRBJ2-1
CASSGTGGRREQFF
TGTGCCAGCAGCGGTACAGGGGGGCGGCGGGAGCAGTTCTTC
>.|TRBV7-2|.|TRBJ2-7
CASSLEGDSYEQYF
TGTGCCAGCAGCCTCGAAGGGGATAGCTACGAGCAGTACTTC
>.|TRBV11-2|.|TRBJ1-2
CASSSPTVSEGGVTNYGFTF
TGTGCCAGCAGCTCCCCGACGGTATCGGAAGGAGGAGTTACTAACTATGGCTTCACCTTC